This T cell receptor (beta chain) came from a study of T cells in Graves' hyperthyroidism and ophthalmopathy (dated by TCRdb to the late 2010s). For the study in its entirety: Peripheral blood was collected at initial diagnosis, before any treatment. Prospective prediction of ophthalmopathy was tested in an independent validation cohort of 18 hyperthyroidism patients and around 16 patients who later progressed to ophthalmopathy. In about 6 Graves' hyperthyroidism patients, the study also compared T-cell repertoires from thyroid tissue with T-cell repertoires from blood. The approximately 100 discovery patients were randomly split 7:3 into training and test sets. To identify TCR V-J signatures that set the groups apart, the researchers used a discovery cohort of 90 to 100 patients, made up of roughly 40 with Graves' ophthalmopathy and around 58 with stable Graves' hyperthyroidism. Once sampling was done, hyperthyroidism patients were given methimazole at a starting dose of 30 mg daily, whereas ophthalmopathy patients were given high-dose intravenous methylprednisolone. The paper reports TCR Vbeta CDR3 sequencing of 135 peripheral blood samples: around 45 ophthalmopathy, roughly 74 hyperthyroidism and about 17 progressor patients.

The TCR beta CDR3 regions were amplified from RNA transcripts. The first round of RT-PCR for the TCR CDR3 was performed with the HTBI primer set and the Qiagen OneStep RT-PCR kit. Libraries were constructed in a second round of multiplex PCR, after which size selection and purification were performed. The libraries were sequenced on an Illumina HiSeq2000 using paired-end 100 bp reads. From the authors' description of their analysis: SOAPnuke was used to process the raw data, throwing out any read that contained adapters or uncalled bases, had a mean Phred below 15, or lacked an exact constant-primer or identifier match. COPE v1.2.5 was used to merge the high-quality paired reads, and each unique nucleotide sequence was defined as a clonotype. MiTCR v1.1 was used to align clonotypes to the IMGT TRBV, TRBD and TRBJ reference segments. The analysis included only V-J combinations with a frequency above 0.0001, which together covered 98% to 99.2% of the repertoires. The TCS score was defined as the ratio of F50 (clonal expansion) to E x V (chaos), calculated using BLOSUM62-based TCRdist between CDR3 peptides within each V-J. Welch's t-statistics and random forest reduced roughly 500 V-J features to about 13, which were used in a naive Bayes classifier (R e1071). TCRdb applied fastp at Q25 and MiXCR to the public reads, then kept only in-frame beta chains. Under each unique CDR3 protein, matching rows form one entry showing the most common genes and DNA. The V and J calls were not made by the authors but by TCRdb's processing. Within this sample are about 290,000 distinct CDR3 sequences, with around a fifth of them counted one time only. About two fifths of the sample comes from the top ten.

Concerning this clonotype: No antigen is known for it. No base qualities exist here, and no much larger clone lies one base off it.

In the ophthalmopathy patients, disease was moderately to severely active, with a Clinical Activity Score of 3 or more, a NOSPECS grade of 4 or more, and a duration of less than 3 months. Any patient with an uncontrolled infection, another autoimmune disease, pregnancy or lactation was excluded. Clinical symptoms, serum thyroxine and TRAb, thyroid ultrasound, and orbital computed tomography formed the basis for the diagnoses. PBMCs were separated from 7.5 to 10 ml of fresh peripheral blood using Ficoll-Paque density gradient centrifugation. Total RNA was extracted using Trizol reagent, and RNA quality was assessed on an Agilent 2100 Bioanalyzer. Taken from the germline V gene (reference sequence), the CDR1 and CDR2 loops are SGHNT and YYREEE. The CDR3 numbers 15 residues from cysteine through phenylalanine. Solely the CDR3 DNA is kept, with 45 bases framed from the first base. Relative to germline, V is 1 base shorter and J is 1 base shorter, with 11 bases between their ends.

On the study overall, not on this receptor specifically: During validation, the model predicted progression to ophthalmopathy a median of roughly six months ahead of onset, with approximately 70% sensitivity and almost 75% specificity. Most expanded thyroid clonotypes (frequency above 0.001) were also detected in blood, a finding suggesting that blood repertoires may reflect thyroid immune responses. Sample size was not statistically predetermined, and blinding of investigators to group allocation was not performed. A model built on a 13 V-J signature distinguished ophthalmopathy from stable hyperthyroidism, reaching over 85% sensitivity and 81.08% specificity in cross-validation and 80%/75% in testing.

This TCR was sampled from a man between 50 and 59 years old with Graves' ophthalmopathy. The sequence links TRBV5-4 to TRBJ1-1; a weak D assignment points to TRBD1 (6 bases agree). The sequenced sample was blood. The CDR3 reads CASSLSGHTNTEAFF. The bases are TGTGCCAGCAGCTTGTCGGGACATACGAACACTGAAGCTTTCTTT. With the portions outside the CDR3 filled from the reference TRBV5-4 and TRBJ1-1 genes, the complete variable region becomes ETGVTQSPTHLIKTRGQQVTLRCSSQSGHNTVSWYQQALGQGPQFIFQYYREEENGRGNFPPRFSGLQFPNYSSELNVNALELDDSALYLCASSLSGHTNTEAFFGQGTRLTVV.